These 5 T cell receptor beta chains were sequenced from one sample in a study of CD8 T cells in Susac syndrome. RNA amounts of roughly 0.5 to 1 ug underwent reverse transcription with random hexamers. Each CDR3 protein is one row after TCRdb ran MiXCR on the immunoSEQ multiplex PCR reads. The data contain 70,000 to 75,000 distinct CDR3 sequences, about 92% of them singletons. Sequences were obtained from CD4+ T cells from PBMCs. The origin of the receptors is a human donor with Susac syndrome.

This chain uses TRBV5-5 with TRBJ1-2; no clear D gene. Per germline, CDR1 SGHKS and CDR2 YYEKEE (reference sequence). V dropped 1 base and J dropped 2 bases, with 6 bases sitting between them. CDR3 length equals 13 residues. The CDR3 region has the DNA TGTGCCAGCAGCTTGCCGGAGAACTATGGCTACACCTTC. It yields the protein CASSLPENYGYTF.

The J gene is TRBJ2-7, the V gene TRBV7-9; D is undetermined. Trimming pared 4 bases from V and 4 bases from J, leaving 11 bases between. Germline values: CDR1 SEHNR, CDR2 FQNEAQ (reference sequence). The CDR3 extends over 13 amino acids. The CDR3 sequence: CASSSLPGYEQYF. For the CDR3, the DNA is TGTGCCAGCAGCTCACTGCCGGGTTACGAGCAGTACTTC.

This clonotype has only a few counts. This chain uses TRBV2 with TRBJ2-7, with a tentative D call TRBD1 (6 bases). V lost 7 bases and J 2 bases, leaving 12 bases between the germline ends. There are 13 residues in the CDR3. The V gene's germline CDR1 is SNHLY and CDR2 FYNNEI. The chain's CDR3 is CASIPRGPYEQYF. In DNA form, the CDR3 reads TGTGCCAGCATCCCCAGGGGCCCCTACGAGCAGTACTTC.

This chain connects TRBV2 to TRBJ1-5; TRBD1 matches at 9 bases. Trimming at V came to 6 bases and at J to 6 bases, leaving 3 bases not matched to a gene. CDR1 is SNHLY, CDR2 FYNNEI, per germline. The CDR3 has 13 amino acids. The CDR3 reads CASRDRGGQPQHF. DNA for the CDR3: TGTGCCAGCAGGGACAGGGGTGGTCAGCCCCAGCATTTT.

J is TRBJ2-5 and V is TRBV6-5, with 11 positions matching TRBD2. CDR1 MNHEY and CDR2 SVGAGI come from the germline V gene. This CDR3 has 17 amino acids. The junction had 9 bases not matched to a gene; V was cut back by 0 bases and J by 6 bases. The CDR3: CASSYSGASGGKQTQYF. CDR3 in DNA: TGTGCCAGCAGTTACTCGGGTGCTAGCGGGGGGAAGCAGACCCAGTACTTC.